This T cell receptor beta chain was profiled in a study of PD-1 blockade in classical Hodgkin lymphoma. Broader study findings: Researchers reported that CD4+ TCR diversity, though not CD8+, rose significantly by C4D1.

With no exception, relapse followed autologous stem cell transplantation in all patients, and brentuximab vedotin exposure varied. It was by magnetic negative selection that CD8+ T cells were isolated from thawed PBMCs. Clones were read by immunoSEQ multiplex PCR, and TCRdb kept only the in-frame ones, dropping some. This sample carries approximately 6,600 clones, over 50% of them seen once, and the ten largest clones take nearly 15%. This CDR3 spans 14 amino acids. Per germline, CDR1 SGHNT and CDR2 YYREEE (reference sequence). V dropped 0 bases and J dropped 2 bases, with 6 bases sitting between them. With respect to this clone: Its matching antigen is unknown.

Sequencing was performed on CD8+ T cells from blood, taken at baseline. The chain is built from TRBV5-4 and TRBJ1-3; unclear D gene. This sequence originates from a human donor with classical Hodgkin lymphoma. CDR3 loop: CASSLGGTGNTIYF. DNA for the CDR3: TGTGCCAGCAGCTTGGGTGGTACTGGAAACACCATATATTTT.